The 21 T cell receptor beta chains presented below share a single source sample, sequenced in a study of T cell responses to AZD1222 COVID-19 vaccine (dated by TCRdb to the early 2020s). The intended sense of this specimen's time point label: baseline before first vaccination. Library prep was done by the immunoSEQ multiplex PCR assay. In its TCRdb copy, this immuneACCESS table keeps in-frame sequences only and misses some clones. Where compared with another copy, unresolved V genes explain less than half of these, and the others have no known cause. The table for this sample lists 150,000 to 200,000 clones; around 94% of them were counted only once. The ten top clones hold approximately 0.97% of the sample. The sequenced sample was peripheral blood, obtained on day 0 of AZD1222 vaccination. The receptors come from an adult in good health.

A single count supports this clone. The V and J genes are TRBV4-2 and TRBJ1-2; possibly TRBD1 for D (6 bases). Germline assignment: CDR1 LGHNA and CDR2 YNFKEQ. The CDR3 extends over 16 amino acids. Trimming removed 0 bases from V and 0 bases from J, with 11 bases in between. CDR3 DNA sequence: TGTGCCAGCAGCCAAGAAGGACAGCTAGCTAACTATGGCTACACCTTC. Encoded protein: CASSQEGQLANYGYTF.

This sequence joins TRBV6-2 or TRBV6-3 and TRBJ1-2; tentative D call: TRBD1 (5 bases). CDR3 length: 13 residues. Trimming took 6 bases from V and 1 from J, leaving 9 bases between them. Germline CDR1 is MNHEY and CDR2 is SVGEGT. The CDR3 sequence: CASSLTDNYGYTF. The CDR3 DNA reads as TGTGCCAGCAGCCTGACAGATAACTATGGCTACACCTTC.

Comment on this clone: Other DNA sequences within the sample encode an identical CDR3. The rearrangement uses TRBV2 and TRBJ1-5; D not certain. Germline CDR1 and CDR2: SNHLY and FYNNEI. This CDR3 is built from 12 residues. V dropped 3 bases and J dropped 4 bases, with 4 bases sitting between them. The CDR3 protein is CASSDTNQPQHF. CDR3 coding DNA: TGTGCCAGCAGTGATACAAATCAGCCCCAGCATTTT.

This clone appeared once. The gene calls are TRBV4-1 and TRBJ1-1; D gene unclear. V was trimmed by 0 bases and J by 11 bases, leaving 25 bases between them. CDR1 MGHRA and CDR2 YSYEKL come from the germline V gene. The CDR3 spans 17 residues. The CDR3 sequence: CASSQDLSGIGPRRAFF. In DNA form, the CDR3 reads TGCGCCAGCAGCCAAGATCTAAGCGGTATAGGGCCCCGGAGGGCTTTCTTT.

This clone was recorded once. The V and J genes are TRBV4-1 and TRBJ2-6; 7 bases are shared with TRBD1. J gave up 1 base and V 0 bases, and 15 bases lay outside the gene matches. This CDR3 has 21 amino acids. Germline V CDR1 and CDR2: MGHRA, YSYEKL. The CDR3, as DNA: TGCGCCAGCAGCCAAGATTGGGGACAGTTAAATTCTTGGTCTGGGGCCAACGTCCTGACTTTC. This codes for CASSQDWGQLNSWSGANVLTF.

This chain's CDR3 is CAISGTGRNTEAFF. As DNA, the CDR3 is TGTGCCATCAGCGGGACAGGTAGAAACACTGAAGCTTTCTTT. V gene TRBV10-3 combines with J gene TRBJ1-1; TRBD1 aligns across 8 bases. The length of the CDR3 is 14 residues. V was clipped by 6 bases and J by 2 bases; unmatched bases: 5. Germline CDR1 is ENHRY and CDR2 is SYGVKD.

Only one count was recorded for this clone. The DNA for the CDR3 is TGTGCCAGCAGTAATAACAGGGTTACGGGTAGCAATGAGCAGTTCTTC. It specifies CASSNNRVTGSNEQFF. The chain joins TRBV6-2 or TRBV6-3 to TRBJ2-1, with D possibly being TRBD1 (6 bases). V was cut by 5 bases and J by 6 bases, with 20 bases left in between. This CDR3 is built from 16 residues. CDR1 and CDR2 (germline): MNHEY, SVGEGT.

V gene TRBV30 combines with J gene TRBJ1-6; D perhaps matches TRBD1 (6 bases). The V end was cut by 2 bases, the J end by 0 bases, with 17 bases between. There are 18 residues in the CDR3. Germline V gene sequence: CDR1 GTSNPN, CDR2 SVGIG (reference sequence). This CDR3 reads CAWSRVGGHSSYNSPLHF. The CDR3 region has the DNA TGTGCCTGGAGTCGAGTCGGGGGCCACAGCTCCTATAATTCACCCCTCCACTTT.

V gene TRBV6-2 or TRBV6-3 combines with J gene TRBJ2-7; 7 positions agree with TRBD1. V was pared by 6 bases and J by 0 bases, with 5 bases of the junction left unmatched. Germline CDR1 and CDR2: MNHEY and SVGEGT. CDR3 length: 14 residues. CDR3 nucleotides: TGTGCCAGCAGCCCGGGACAGTCCTCCTACGAGCAGTACTTC. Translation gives CASSPGQSSYEQYF.

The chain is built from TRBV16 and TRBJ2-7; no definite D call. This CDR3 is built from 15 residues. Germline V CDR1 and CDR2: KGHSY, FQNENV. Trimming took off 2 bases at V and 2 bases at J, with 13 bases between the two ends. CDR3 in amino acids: CASSQVTDGAYEQYF. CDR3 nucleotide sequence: TGTGCCAGCAGCCAAGTAACGGACGGAGCCTACGAGCAGTACTTC.

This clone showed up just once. The CDR3 reads CASKPGTQGVYGYTF. The CDR3 region has the DNA TGTGCCAGCAAGCCAGGGACCCAAGGGGTTTATGGCTACACCTTC. The rearrangement links TRBV6-5 to TRBJ1-2; D may be TRBD1 (5 bases). V shed 7 bases and J shed 5 bases, with 20 bases lying between them. The CDR3 consists of 15 residues. Germline CDR1 and CDR2: MNHEY and SVGAGI.

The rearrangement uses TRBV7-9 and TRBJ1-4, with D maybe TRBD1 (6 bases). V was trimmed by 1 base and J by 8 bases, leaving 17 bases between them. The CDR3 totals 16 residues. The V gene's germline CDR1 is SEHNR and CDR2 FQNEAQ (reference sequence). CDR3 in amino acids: CASSLVLGQGREKLFF. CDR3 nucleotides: TGTGCCAGCAGCTTAGTCCTGGGGCAGGGGCGCGAAAAACTGTTTTTT.

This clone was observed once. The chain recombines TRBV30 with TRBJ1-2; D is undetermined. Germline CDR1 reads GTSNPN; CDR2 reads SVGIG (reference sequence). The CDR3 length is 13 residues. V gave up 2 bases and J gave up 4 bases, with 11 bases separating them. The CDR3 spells CAWSNTALYGYTF. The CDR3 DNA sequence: TGTGCCTGGAGTAATACAGCACTCTATGGCTACACCTTC.

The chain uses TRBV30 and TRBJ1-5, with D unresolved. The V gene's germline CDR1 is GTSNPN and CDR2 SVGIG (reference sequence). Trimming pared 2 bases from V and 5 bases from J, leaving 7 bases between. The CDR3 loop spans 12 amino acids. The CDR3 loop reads CAWSPADQPQHF. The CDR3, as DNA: TGTGCCTGGAGTCCGGCGGATCAGCCCCAGCATTTT.

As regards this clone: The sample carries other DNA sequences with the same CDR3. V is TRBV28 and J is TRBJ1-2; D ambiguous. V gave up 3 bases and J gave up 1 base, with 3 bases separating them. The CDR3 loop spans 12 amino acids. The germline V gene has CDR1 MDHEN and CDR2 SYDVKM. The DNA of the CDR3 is TGTGCCAGCAGTTTGGGTAACTATGGCTACACCTTC. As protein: CASSLGNYGYTF.

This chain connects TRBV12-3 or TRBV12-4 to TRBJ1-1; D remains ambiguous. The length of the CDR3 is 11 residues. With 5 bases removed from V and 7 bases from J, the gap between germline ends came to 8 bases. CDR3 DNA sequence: TGTGCCAGCAGTCCTCAGGATGAAGCTTTCTTT. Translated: CASSPQDEAFF.

CDR3 in DNA: TGTGCCAGCAGCCCCCCCAGAGCCCTAAATGAAAAACTGTTTTTT. Amino acid sequence: CASSPPRALNEKLFF. The chain recombines TRBV7-9 with TRBJ1-4, with D unclear. Germline-derived CDR1 and CDR2 are SEHNR and FQNEAQ (reference sequence). CDR3 size: 15 residues. V was pared by 5 bases and J by 5 bases, with 15 bases between.

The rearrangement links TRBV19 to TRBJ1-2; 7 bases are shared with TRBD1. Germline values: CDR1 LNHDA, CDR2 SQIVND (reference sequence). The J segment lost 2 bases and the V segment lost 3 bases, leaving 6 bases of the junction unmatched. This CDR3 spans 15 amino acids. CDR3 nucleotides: TGTGCCAGTAGTATTAGCGGGACAGAGAACTATGGCTACACCTTC. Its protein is CASSISGTENYGYTF.

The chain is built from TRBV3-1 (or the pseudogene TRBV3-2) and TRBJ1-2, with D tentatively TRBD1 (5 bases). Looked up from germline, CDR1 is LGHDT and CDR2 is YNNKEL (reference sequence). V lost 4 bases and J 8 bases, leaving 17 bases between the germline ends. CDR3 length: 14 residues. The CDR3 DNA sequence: TGTGCCAGCAGCCGATCAGGGTTGTACGGAGGCTACACCTTC. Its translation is CASSRSGLYGGYTF.

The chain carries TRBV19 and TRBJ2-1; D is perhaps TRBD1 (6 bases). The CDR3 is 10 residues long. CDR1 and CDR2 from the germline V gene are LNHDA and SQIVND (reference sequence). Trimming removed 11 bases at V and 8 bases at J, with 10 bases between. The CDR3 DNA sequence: TGTGCCTCAGGGGTCGATGAGCAGTTCTTC. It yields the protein CASGVDEQFF.

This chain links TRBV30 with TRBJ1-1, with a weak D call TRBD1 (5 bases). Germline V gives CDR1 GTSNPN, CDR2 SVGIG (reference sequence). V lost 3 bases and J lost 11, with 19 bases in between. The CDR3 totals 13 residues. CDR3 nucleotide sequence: TGTGCCTGGAGCCGCGACAGCCAGTTGTATGCTTTCTTT. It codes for CAWSRDSQLYAFF.